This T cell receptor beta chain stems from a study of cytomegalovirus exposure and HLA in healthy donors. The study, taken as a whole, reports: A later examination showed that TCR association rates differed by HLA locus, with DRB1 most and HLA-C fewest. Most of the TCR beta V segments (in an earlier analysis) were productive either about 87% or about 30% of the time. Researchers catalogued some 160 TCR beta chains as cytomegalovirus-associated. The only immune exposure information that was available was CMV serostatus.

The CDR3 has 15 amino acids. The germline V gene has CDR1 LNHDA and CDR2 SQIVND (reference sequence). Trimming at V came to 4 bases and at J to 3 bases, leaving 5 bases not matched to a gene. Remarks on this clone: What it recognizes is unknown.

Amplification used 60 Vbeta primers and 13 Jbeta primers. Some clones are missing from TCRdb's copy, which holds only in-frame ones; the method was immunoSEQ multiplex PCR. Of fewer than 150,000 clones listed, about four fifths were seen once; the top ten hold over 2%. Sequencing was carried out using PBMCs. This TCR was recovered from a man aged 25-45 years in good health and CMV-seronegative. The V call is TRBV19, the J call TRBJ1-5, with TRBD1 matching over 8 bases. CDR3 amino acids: CASSTQDRVNQPQHF. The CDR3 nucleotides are TGTGCCAGTAGTACCCAGGACAGGGTCAATCAGCCCCAGCATTTT.